Below, 21 T cell receptor beta chains from the same sample are listed, as sequenced in a study of blood T cell repertoires in COVID-19. Sequencing used immunoSEQ multiplex PCR; TCRdb keeps in-frame clones, though not all of them. Of roughly 260,000 clones listed, around 90% are singletons. Source material: peripheral blood. The source is a woman in her thirties or forties with acute or convalescent COVID-19.

The V call is TRBV4-1, the J call TRBJ2-3; possible D gene TRBD1, 5 bases. Trimming took off 6 bases at V and 5 bases at J, with 6 bases between the two ends. From germline, CDR1 is MGHRA and CDR2 YSYEKL. The CDR3 loop spans 11 amino acids. CDR3 sequence reads: CASSQGDTQYF. The CDR3 nucleotides are TGCGCCAGCAGTCAGGGAGATACGCAGTATTTT.

The genes are TRBV29-1 and TRBJ1-2, with D uncertain. V was trimmed by 2 bases and J by 4 bases, leaving 14 bases between them. The CDR3 spans 14 residues. The germline V gene has CDR1 SQVTM and CDR2 ANQGSEA. The CDR3 region is CSVELPGRTYGYTF. The CDR3 region has the DNA TGCAGCGTTGAACTACCGGGGAGGACCTATGGCTACACCTTC. Complete variable domain (other parts from reference TRBV29-1 and TRBJ1-2): SAVISQKPSRDICQRGTSLTIQCQVDSQVTMMFWYRQQPGQSLTLIATANQGSEATYESGFVIDKFPISRPNLTFSTLTVSNMSPEDSSIYLCSVELPGRTYGYTFGSGTRLTVV.

The chain has TRBV7-2 and TRBJ2-1, with D perhaps matching TRBD2 (7 bases). The CDR3 is 13 residues long. Trimming cost V 3 bases and J 9 bases, with 12 bases left between them. Germline assignment: CDR1 SGHTA and CDR2 FQGNSA. Here the CDR3 reads CASSFGGATEQFF. The CDR3 DNA sequence: TGTGCCAGCAGCTTTGGGGGGGCGACTGAGCAGTTCTTC.

V and J are TRBV6-4 and TRBJ2-2; D might be TRBD2 (6 bases). Germline CDR1 reads MRHNA; CDR2 reads SNTAGT. This CDR3 comprises 15 residues. Trimming stripped 2 bases from V and 4 bases from J, with 11 bases between. CDR3: CASSDVAGSTGELFF. The DNA of the CDR3 is TGTGCCAGCAGTGACGTGGCGGGGAGCACCGGGGAGCTGTTTTTT.

CDR3 loop: CASSEANMIGDQPQHF. DNA for the CDR3: TGTGCCAGCAGTGAGGCTAATATGATAGGGGATCAGCCCCAGCATTTT. The chain employs TRBV2 and TRBJ1-5; TRBD1 is a possible D gene (5 bases). Between the trimmed V and J ends, which lost 3 bases and 5 bases, there was a span of 17 bases. The CDR3 contains 16 residues. Germline CDR1 is SNHLY and CDR2 is FYNNEI.

J is TRBJ2-7 and V is TRBV4-1; TRBD2 matches at 10 bases. Germline values: CDR1 MGHRA, CDR2 YSYEKL. This CDR3 comprises 17 residues. Germline trimming cut 2 bases from V and 4 bases from J; bases unmatched to any gene: 11. In DNA form, the CDR3 reads TGCGCCAGCAGCCAAAGTCCAGCGGGGGGGCCTTATTACGAGCAGTACGTC. Encoded protein: CASSQSPAGGPYYEQYV.

This clone was counted a single time. J is TRBJ1-2 and V is TRBV19; tentatively, D is TRBD1 (5 bases). The germline V gene encodes CDR1 LNHDA and CDR2 SQIVND (reference sequence). The CDR3 has 16 amino acids. V gave up 3 bases and J gave up 6 bases, with 20 bases separating them. The CDR3 nucleotides are TGTGCCAGTAGTATTCCCAGCAGGGTGAGGGAGGATGGCTACACCTTC. This encodes CASSIPSRVREDGYTF.

V is TRBV4-1 and J is TRBJ2-3, with TRBD2 matching 10 bases. Germline V lookup: CDR1 MGHRA, CDR2 YSYEKL. The CDR3 contains 18 residues. V was clipped by 3 bases and J by 9 bases; unmatched bases: 18. This CDR3 reads CASSHSSHTGLAGDTQYF. The CDR3 DNA sequence: TGCGCCAGCAGCCACTCGTCTCATACGGGGCTAGCGGGGGACACGCAGTATTTT.

The sample holds one count of this clone. This chain links TRBV21-1 with TRBJ1-2; TRBD1, the table's D call, lacks a check against the DNA. TRBV21-1 is termed a pseudogene. This CDR3 is built from 13 residues. The CDR3: CASNDRGPLGYTF. CDR3 DNA sequence: TGTGCCAGCAACGACAGGGGTCCTCTAGGCTACACCTTC.

This chain joins TRBV5-1 and TRBJ1-2, with TRBD1 matching 9 bases. Germline V gene lookup returns CDR1 SGHRS and CDR2 YFSETQ. V was clipped by 2 bases and J by 4 bases; unmatched bases: 3. This CDR3 has 14 amino acids. CDR3 loop: CASSFETGGYGYTF. In DNA form, the CDR3 reads TGCGCCAGCAGCTTTGAGACAGGGGGCTATGGCTACACCTTC.

The genes are TRBV11-1 and TRBJ1-2, with D uncertain. Per germline, CDR1 SGHAT and CDR2 FQDESV (reference sequence). The V gene lost 1 base and the J gene lost 4 bases, with 13 bases spanning the gap. This CDR3 has 15 amino acids. CDR3 DNA: TGTGCCAGCAGCTTAGACCGCTACCTGCCCTATGGCTACACCTTC. Its translation: CASSLDRYLPYGYTF.

This chain links TRBV7-8 with TRBJ1-5; tentative D call: TRBD1 (5 bases). CDR3 size: 16 residues. Trimming removed 5 bases at V and 0 bases at J, with 14 bases between. Germline-derived CDR1 and CDR2 are SGHVS and FQNEAQ. CDR3 DNA sequence: TGTGCCAGCAGCAGTGCGGGGGAGTATAGCAATCAGCCCCAGCATTTT. Protein sequence: CASSSAGEYSNQPQHF.

V and J are TRBV10-1 and TRBJ2-3, with 10 nucleotides matching TRBD2. The CDR3 is 16 amino acids. Trimming cost V 5 bases and J 4 bases; bases outside gene matches: 9. Germline assignment: CDR1 WNHNN and CDR2 SYGVQD (reference sequence). The CDR3 is CASSKGSGGAADTQYF. The DNA for the CDR3 is TGCGCCAGCAGTAAAGGGAGCGGGGGGGCAGCAGATACGCAGTATTTT.

CDR3 DNA sequence: TGTGCCAGCAGACGTGGGGGGGGTTCCAATGAGCAGTTCTTC. It is translated as CASRRGGGSNEQFF. The J gene is TRBJ2-1, the V gene TRBV6-5; TRBD2 aligns across 7 bases. The V segment lost 6 bases and the J segment 6 bases; nucleotides outside the gene matches: 8. Looked up from germline, CDR1 is MNHEY and CDR2 is SVGAGI. The CDR3 totals 14 residues.

CDR3 sequence: CASSPQGVSGIGELFF. The DNA for the CDR3 is TGTGCCAGCAGCCCACAGGGTGTATCGGGAATCGGGGAGCTGTTTTTT. The rearrangement joins TRBV3-1 (or the pseudogene TRBV3-2) to TRBJ2-2; D is perhaps TRBD1 (6 bases). Trimming shortened V by 4 bases and J by 7 bases, and 19 bases separated the two germline ends. Germline CDR1 reads LGHDT; CDR2 reads YNNKEL (reference sequence). The CDR3 runs to 16 residues.

The chain couples TRBV2 to TRBJ2-7; tentatively, D is TRBD2 (6 bases). Germline lookup yields CDR1 SNHLY and CDR2 FYNNEI. The CDR3 spans 15 residues. The V and J ends lost 6 bases and 3 bases respectively, with 18 bases between them. DNA of the CDR3: TGTGCCAGCAGCCTCGCACCGGGACTCAACTACGAGCAGTACGTC. Protein: CASSLAPGLNYEQYV.

This clone has a handful of counts. The gene calls are TRBV7-9 and TRBJ2-7; 8 bases are a match to TRBD2. After removal of 5 bases from V and 3 bases from J, the junction contained 3 bases not matched to a gene. The CDR3 runs 13 residues. The germline gives CDR1 SEHNR, CDR2 FQNEAQ (reference sequence). The CDR3 here is CASSPGGDYEQYV. Written as DNA, the CDR3 is TGTGCCAGCAGCCCGGGGGGGGACTACGAGCAGTACGTC.

The chain uses TRBV14 and TRBJ2-1, with D maybe TRBD2 (6 bases). With 1 base removed from V and 5 bases from J, the gap between germline ends came to 18 bases. The CDR3 runs 17 residues. Germline V CDR1 and CDR2: SGHDN, FVKESK. CDR3 sequence: CASSQVWGVAGNNEQFF. The DNA of the CDR3 is TGTGCCAGCAGCCAAGTTTGGGGGGTGGCGGGGAACAATGAGCAGTTCTTC.

This clone was counted a single time. The V and J genes are TRBV7-8 and TRBJ2-1, with D uncertain. The CDR3 extends over 14 amino acids. Trimming took off 2 bases at V and 1 base at J, with 6 bases between the two ends. Germline CDR1 is SGHVS and CDR2 is FQNEAQ. The CDR3 DNA reads as TGTGCCAGCAGCTTATCGCAGTCCTACAATGAGCAGTTCTTC. Translation: CASSLSQSYNEQFF. Using reference TRBV7-8 and TRBJ2-1 for the parts outside the CDR3, the full variable domain is GAGVSQSPRYKVAKRGQDVALRCDPISGHVSLFWYQQALGQGPEFLTYFQNEAQLDKSGLPSDRFFAERPEGSVSTLKIQRTQQEDSAVYLCASSLSQSYNEQFFGPGTRLTVL.

V and J are TRBV19 and TRBJ1-5, with D possibly TRBD1 on 5 matching bases. The length of the CDR3 is 14 residues. V lost 4 bases and J 5 bases, leaving 12 bases between the germline ends. Germline V lookup: CDR1 LNHDA, CDR2 SQIVND (reference sequence). CDR3 residues: CASSTGTMYQPQHF. For the CDR3, the DNA is TGTGCCAGTAGTACCGGGACTATGTATCAGCCCCAGCATTTT.

The rearrangement links TRBV5-6 to TRBJ1-2; D possibly corresponds to TRBD1 (5 bases). CDR1 is SGHDT, CDR2 YYEEEE, per germline. V was pared by 0 bases and J by 4 bases, with 7 bases between. The CDR3 length is 13 residues. The CDR3 DNA is TGTGCCAGCAGCTTGGGACAGTCCTATGGCTACACCTTC. Its protein is CASSLGQSYGYTF.